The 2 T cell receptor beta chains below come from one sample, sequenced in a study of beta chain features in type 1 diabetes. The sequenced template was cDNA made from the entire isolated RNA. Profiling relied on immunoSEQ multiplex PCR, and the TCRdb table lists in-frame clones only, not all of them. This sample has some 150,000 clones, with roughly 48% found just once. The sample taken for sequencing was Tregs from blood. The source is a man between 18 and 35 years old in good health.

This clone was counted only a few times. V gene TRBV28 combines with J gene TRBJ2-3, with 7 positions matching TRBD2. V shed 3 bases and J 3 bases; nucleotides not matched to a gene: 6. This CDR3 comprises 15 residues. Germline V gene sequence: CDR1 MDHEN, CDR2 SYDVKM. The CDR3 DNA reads TGTGCCAGCAGTTTCGGTTCTAGCGGTACAGATACGCAGTATTTT. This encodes CASSFGSSGTDTQYF.

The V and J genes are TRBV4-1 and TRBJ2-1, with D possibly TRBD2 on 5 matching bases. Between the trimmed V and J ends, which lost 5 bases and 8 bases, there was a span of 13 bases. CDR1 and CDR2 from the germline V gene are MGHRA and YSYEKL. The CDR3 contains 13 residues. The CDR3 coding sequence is TGCGCCAGCAGCGGACCGGACTTCCATGAGCAGTTCTTC. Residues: CASSGPDFHEQFF.